This entry is about one T cell receptor beta chain. What it recognizes is unknown. Profiling relied on immunoSEQ multiplex PCR, and the TCRdb table lists in-frame clones only, not all of them. Of more than 400,000 clones listed, around 91% are singletons. These data are taken from a study of Ad26.COV2.S vaccination and SARS-CoV-2 variants. The treatment denotes: roughly 20 received Ad26.COV2.S at low or high dose, single or two shots; 5 received placebo; per-sample allocation not given. Samples were taken on day 63 after the first vaccine or placebo injection. In Boston, the donor was an adult between 18-55 years of age. General observations from the study: Spike-specific TCR breadth was greater in vaccine than placebo recipients. Vaccine and placebo recipients had comparable breadth of non-spike TCRs. Analytic work on TCR breadth and depth might have understated the full extent of total T cell responses.

Germline trimming cut 4 bases from V and 6 bases from J; bases unmatched to any gene: 7. Germline CDR1 MGHRA, CDR2 YSYEKL. CDR3 length: 17 amino acids. This clonotype originated in a person aged 18-60 years who received the Ad26.COV2.S COVID-19 vaccine or a placebo. The chain couples TRBV4-1 to TRBJ2-1; 15 nucleotides align to TRBD2. The specimen was peripheral blood, collected in a trial of Ad26.COV2.S vaccine versus placebo. This CDR3 is CASSRTSGGGGTNEQFF. The CDR3 DNA reads TGCGCCAGCAGCCGGACTAGCGGGGGGGGCGGCACCAATGAGCAGTTCTTC.